The entry below gives a single T cell receptor beta chain sequence along with its context. Antigen: not known. This CDR3 spans 16 amino acids. The V gene's germline CDR1 is MNHEY and CDR2 SMNVEV (reference sequence). The source of the sample is a study of graft-versus-host responses after intestinal transplantation. Study at large: Isolated intestinal, liver-intestinal, or multivisceral transplants had been given to the recipients.

Clones were sequenced by immunoSEQ multiplex PCR, and TCRdb holds only the in-frame ones, with some missing. This table has 100,000 or so clones, over 85% appearing once. The material was unstimulated CD8+ T cells sorted from spleen or lymph node cells, obtained before transplant. The clonotype comes from a human donor who was the organ donor for an intestinal transplant. This rearrangement joins TRBV27 to TRBJ2-5; possible D gene TRBD2, 6 bases. The better agreement between TRBJ2-7 and the DNA end casts doubt on the J call. CDR3 protein: CASSFSAGRRTYEQYF. CDR3 bases: TGTGCCAGCAGTTTCTCCGCCGGGAGAAGAACCTACGAGCAGTACTTC.